This TCR beta chain is from a study of shared clonotypes between healthy human individuals. The method was immunoSEQ multiplex PCR; TCRdb's version includes in-frame clones alone and lacks a portion of them. The sample records millions of clones, roughly 95% being singletons. Per germline, CDR1 LNHNV and CDR2 YYDKDF (reference sequence). V lost 1 base, J lost 0 bases, and 10 bases lay in between. This CDR3 region has 16 residues. Findings of the study overall: Clonotypes shared by all four sorted-subset donors had higher generation probabilities than non-shared clonotypes. Estimated clonotype richness was generally higher in naive than memory subsets.

This clone was seen once. Its antigen is unknown. The clonotype originates from a man between 18 and 35 years old in good health. The chain has TRBV15 and TRBJ2-1, with D perhaps matching TRBD1 (5 bases). Sequencing used naive CD4+ T cells sorted from blood. The subset here: CD45RA+ positively selected. The CDR3, as DNA: TGTGCCACCAGCAGAGTCCAGGGTTCCTCCTACAATGAGCAGTTCTTC. Protein: CATSRVQGSSYNEQFF.